The 14 T cell receptor beta chains below all came from one sample that was sequenced in a study of OX40 agonist ivuxolimab in advanced cancers. Sequencing was performed with immunoSEQ multiplex PCR; in TCRdb, only in-frame clones are kept and a portion is missing. Here the sample spans tens of thousands of clones, roughly nine tenths being singletons. Sequences were derived from CD4+ or CD8+ T cells sorted from blood, sampled in a trial of the OX40 agonist ivuxolimab. The receptors come from an adult with an advanced solid tumor such as melanoma, head and neck, liver or kidney cancer.

V gene TRBV4-3 combines with J gene TRBJ2-5; D may be TRBD2 (6 bases). Germline CDR1 and CDR2: LGHNA and YSLEER. The CDR3 is made up of 14 amino acids. Trimming took off 5 bases at V and 1 base at J, with 11 bases between the two ends. The CDR3 reads CASSLGSGQETQYF. The CDR3 DNA is TGCGCCAGCAGCTTGGGTAGCGGCCAAGAGACCCAGTACTTC.

The chain recombines TRBV4-3 with TRBJ2-5, with D perhaps TRBD1 or TRBD2 (5 bases each). The ends were cut back, 4 bases at V and 2 bases at J, with 17 bases in the middle. The length of the CDR3 is 16 residues. Germline V gene data show CDR1 as LGHNA and CDR2 as YSLEER. The CDR3 coding sequence is TGCGCCAGCAGCCCGGGGAGAGGCAGGACACAAGAGACCCAGTACTTC. Residues: CASSPGRGRTQETQYF.

The V gene is TRBV29-1, the J gene TRBJ2-5; 14 positions match TRBD2. V gave up 7 bases and J gave up 5 bases; unmatched junction bases: 6. Germline CDR1 reads SQVTM; CDR2 reads ANQGSEA. This CDR3 has 14 residues. The CDR3 is CSATGLAGVETQYF. The CDR3 region has the DNA TGCAGCGCCACGGGACTAGCGGGAGTCGAGACCCAGTACTTC.

V usage is TRBV30 and J usage is TRBJ1-4, with D perhaps TRBD1 (5 bases). From germline, CDR1 is GTSNPN and CDR2 SVGIG (reference sequence). The V end was cut by 2 bases, the J end by 6 bases, with 16 bases between. This CDR3 spans 15 amino acids. For the CDR3, the DNA is TGTGCCTGGAGTCAAGGCAGGGCGTATTATGAAAAACTGTTTTTT. This gives the protein CAWSQGRAYYEKLFF.

Concerning this clone: An end of the junction does not agree with germline; a read error may underlie this. The chain recombines TRBV7-3 with TRBJ2-1; no clear D gene. The CDR3 runs to 16 residues. Per the germline V gene, CDR1 is SGHTA and CDR2 is FQGTGA. The CDR3 region is CASRLKAGHGAYEQFF. In nucleotides, the CDR3 is TGTGCCAGCAGATTAAAAGCAGGCCACGGAGCCTATGAGCAGTTCTTC.

The chain couples TRBV7-2 to TRBJ2-2; no firm D call. Germline assignment: CDR1 SGHTA and CDR2 FQGNSA. The V gene lost 5 bases and the J gene lost 7 bases, with 17 bases spanning the gap. The CDR3 extends over 15 amino acids. DNA of the CDR3: TGTGCCAGCAGCGCAGCTTTTAGGTTCGTCGGGGAGCTGTTTTTT. This sequence encodes CASSAAFRFVGELFF.

J is TRBJ1-2 and V is TRBV29-1; D is possibly TRBD1 (6 bases). The CDR3 is 12 amino acids. Germline-derived CDR1 and CDR2 are SQVTM and ANQGSEA. With 6 bases removed from V and 8 bases from J, the gap between germline ends came to 16 bases. The CDR3 DNA sequence: TGCAGCGTCGCACAGGGAATTCAGGGCTACACCTTC. It is translated as CSVAQGIQGYTF.

As to this clone: Germline and junction disagree at one end, which may indicate a read error. The rearrangement joins TRBV25-1 to TRBJ2-1; 10 nucleotides agree with TRBD2. The germline gives CDR1 MGHDK, CDR2 SYGVNS. The CDR3 contains 16 residues. The CDR3 sequence is CVSSEYRPSGSNEQFF. The CDR3 nucleotides are TGTGTCAGCAGTGAATATAGGCCTAGCGGGAGCAATGAGCAGTTCTTC.

The chain couples TRBV5-5 to TRBJ2-7; D perhaps matches TRBD1 (5 bases). This CDR3 is 15 amino acids long. Between the trimmed V and J ends, which lost 0 bases and 3 bases, there was a span of 13 bases. Per germline, CDR1 SGHKS and CDR2 YYEKEE (reference sequence). The CDR3 region is CASSLGGAFRYEQYF. The CDR3 DNA follows: TGTGCCAGCAGCTTGGGGGGCGCCTTCCGCTACGAGCAGTACTTC.

CDR3 residues: CASSDREVEQYF. The CDR3 bases are TGTGCCAGCTCGGACCGTGAGGTCGAGCAGTACTTC. The chain has TRBV18 and TRBJ2-7; D is unclear. The ends were cut back, 6 bases at V and 6 bases at J, with 12 bases in the middle. CDR3 length equals 12 residues. Germline CDR1 and CDR2: KGHSH and LQKENI. Complete variable domain (other parts from reference TRBV18 and TRBJ2-7): NAGVMQNPRHLVRRRGQEARLRCSPMKGHSHVYWYRQLPEEGLKFMVYLQKENIIDESGMPKERFSAEFPKEGPSILRIQQVVRGDSAAYFCASSDREVEQYFGPGTRLTVT.

The J gene is TRBJ1-3, the V gene TRBV13; D gene ambiguous. This CDR3 spans 15 amino acids. Trimming pared 2 bases from V and 0 bases from J, leaving 8 bases between. Germline lookup yields CDR1 PRHDT and CDR2 FYEKMQ (reference sequence). CDR3 protein: CASSLTVSSGNTIYF. CDR3 DNA: TGTGCCAGCAGCTTAACGGTGAGCTCTGGAAACACCATATATTTT.

There are a few counts of this clone. The chain is built from TRBV5-6 and TRBJ1-2; 7 bases match TRBD1. The CDR3 runs to 13 residues. Germline V lookup: CDR1 SGHDT, CDR2 YYEEEE. The trim removed 6 bases at V and 2 bases at J, leaving 4 bases unmatched. The chain's CDR3 is CASTSTGNYGYTF. DNA for the CDR3: TGTGCCAGCACTTCGACAGGGAACTATGGCTACACCTTC.

This clone was detected only once. This rearrangement joins TRBV4-1 to TRBJ1-2; possible D gene TRBD1, 5 bases. The CDR3 runs to 14 residues. The germline V gene encodes CDR1 MGHRA and CDR2 YSYEKL. Trimming left V 1 base short and J 0 bases short, with 6 bases between. DNA for the CDR3: TGCGCCAGCAGCCAAGGGGGGGCTAACTATGGCTACACCTTC. It translates to CASSQGGANYGYTF.

The J gene is TRBJ1-1, the V gene TRBV4-1; 9 bases agree with TRBD1. V lost 1 base to trimming and J lost 5 bases; unmatched junction nucleotides: 11. The CDR3 sequence is 17 residues long. Germline loops: CDR1 MGHRA, CDR2 YSYEKL. The CDR3 DNA sequence: TGCGCCAGCAGCCAAGGGACAGGGGTATTACGAGGGACTGAAGCTTTCTTT. This translates into CASSQGTGVLRGTEAFF.